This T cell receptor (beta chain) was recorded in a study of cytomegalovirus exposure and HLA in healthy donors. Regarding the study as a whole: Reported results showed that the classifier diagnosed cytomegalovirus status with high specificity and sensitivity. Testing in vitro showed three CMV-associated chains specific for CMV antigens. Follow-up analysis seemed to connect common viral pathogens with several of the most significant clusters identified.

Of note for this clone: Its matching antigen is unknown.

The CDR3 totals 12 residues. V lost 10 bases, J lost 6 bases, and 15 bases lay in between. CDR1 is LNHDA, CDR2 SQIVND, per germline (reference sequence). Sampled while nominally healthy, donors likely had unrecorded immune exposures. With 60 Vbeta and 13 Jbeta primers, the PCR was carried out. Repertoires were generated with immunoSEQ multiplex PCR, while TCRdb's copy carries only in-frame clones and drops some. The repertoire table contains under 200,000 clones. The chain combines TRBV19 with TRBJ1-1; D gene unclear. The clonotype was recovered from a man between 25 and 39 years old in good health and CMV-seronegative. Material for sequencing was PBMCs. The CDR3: CATATGVSEAFF. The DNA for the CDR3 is TGTGCCACCGCGACCGGGGTATCTGAAGCTTTCTTT.